One and the same sample provided the 30 T cell receptor beta chains below, sequenced in a study of blood T cells in healthy people across ages. A sample-barcoded 5' primer and a J-beta primer mix were used in a second PCR of about 7 to 11 cycles. In TCRdb, the 5' RACE reads were re-called with MiXCR into one record per CDR3 protein. The table has about 1.8 million distinct CDR3 sequences, 49% seen once. Material for sequencing was blood. These receptors were obtained from a woman in her thirties or forties in good health.

The rearrangement joins TRBV19 to TRBJ2-7; TRBD2 matches at 9 bases. The CDR3 consists of 14 residues. V was clipped by 3 bases and J by 4 bases; unmatched bases: 4. The V gene's germline CDR1 is LNHDA and CDR2 SQIVND (reference sequence). The CDR3 sequence is CASSMVLAGYEQYF. DNA for the CDR3: TGTGCCAGTAGTATGGTGCTAGCGGGGTACGAGCAGTACTTC. Looking up the rest from reference TRBV19 and TRBJ2-7 gives the full variable domain: DGGITQSPKYLFRKEGQNVTLSCEQNLNHDAMYWYRQDPGQGLRLIYYSQIVNDFQKGDIAEGYSVSREKKESFPLTVTSAQKNPTAFYLCASSMVLAGYEQYFGPGTRLTVT.

This clonotype has more than one count but fewer than ten. This chain connects TRBV27 to TRBJ2-3; D gene uncertain. Germline V gene sequence: CDR1 MNHEY, CDR2 SMNVEV (reference sequence). V lost 7 bases and J lost 3, with 14 bases in between. CDR3 size: 14 residues. The CDR3 sequence is CASMVSALTDTQYF. The CDR3 coding sequence is TGTGCCAGCATGGTATCGGCTCTGACAGATACGCAGTATTTT.

In its sample, this clonotype was seen once. The V gene is TRBV12-3 or TRBV12-4, the J gene TRBJ2-2; D tentatively reads TRBD1 or TRBD2 (5 bases each). This CDR3 contains 14 residues. Trimming pared 6 bases from V and 6 bases from J, leaving 14 bases between. CDR3 in amino acids: CASSTGWGPGELFF. The CDR3 DNA is TGTGCCAGCAGCACCGGATGGGGACCCGGGGAGCTGTTTTTT.

This clonotype was counted between two and nine times. The chain employs TRBV9 and TRBJ2-3, with D possibly matching TRBD2 (5 bases). This CDR3 is built from 14 residues. From germline, CDR1 is SGDLS and CDR2 YYNGEE. Trimming shortened V by 0 bases and J by 2 bases, and 7 bases separated the two germline ends. Written as DNA, the CDR3 is TGTGCCAGCAGCGTAGCGGGATACACAGATACGCAGTATTTT. It specifies CASSVAGYTDTQYF.

This sequence joins TRBV6-5 and TRBJ2-7; 8 nucleotides agree with TRBD2. Losses at the gene ends were 5 bases for V and 7 bases for J; bases not matched to a gene: 13. Germline V gives CDR1 MNHEY, CDR2 SVGAGI. The CDR3 has 15 residues. CDR3: CASSDSGGIYNEQYF. The CDR3, as DNA: TGTGCCAGCAGTGACAGCGGGGGAATCTACAATGAGCAGTACTTC.

The CDR3 region has the DNA TGTGCCAGCAGTTACGCGCCGTCGGGGGCTGGCGAGCAGTACTTC. Amino acids: CASSYAPSGAGEQYF. The V call is TRBV6-5, the J call TRBJ2-4; D possibly uses TRBD1 or TRBD2 (6 bases each). Gene TRBJ2-7 matches the end of the DNA better, so the J call may be wrong. The CDR3 runs 15 residues. The germline gives CDR1 MNHEY, CDR2 SVGAGI.

This clonotype was picked up a small number of times. The chain links TRBV7-2 to TRBJ2-1, with TRBD2 identical over 10 bases. J lost 9 bases, V lost 3 bases, and 8 bases had no gene match. The CDR3 has 15 residues. Germline V gene sequence: CDR1 SGHTA, CDR2 FQGNSA. CDR3 protein: CASSFREAGGSEQFF. The CDR3 bases are TGTGCCAGCAGCTTCCGGGAAGCGGGGGGGTCTGAGCAGTTCTTC.

The genes are TRBV5-5 and TRBJ1-5; D remains ambiguous. Trimming left V 2 bases short and J 3 bases short, with 12 bases between. Germline V gene data show CDR1 as SGHKS and CDR2 as YYEKEE (reference sequence). The CDR3 is made up of 15 amino acids. Here the CDR3 reads CASSFNRQPNQPQHF. The CDR3 DNA follows: TGTGCCAGCAGCTTTAATCGGCAGCCCAATCAGCCCCAGCATTTT.

This chain joins TRBV13 and TRBJ2-3; 8 nucleotides align to TRBD2. CDR1 and CDR2 from the germline V gene are PRHDT and FYEKMQ (reference sequence). The CDR3 is 15 residues long. V was pared by 3 bases and J by 8 bases, with 10 bases of the junction left unmatched. The CDR3: CASSLWNGGARTQYF. The CDR3 nucleotides read TGTGCCAGCAGCTTGTGGAACGGGGGGGCACGTACGCAGTATTTT.

A few counts support this clonotype. The genes are TRBV5-1 and TRBJ2-1; D is possibly TRBD1 (5 bases). Trimming left V 4 bases short and J 0 bases short, with 11 bases between. Germline V CDR1 and CDR2: SGHRS, YFSETQ. The CDR3 runs to 15 residues. In DNA form, the CDR3 reads TGCGCCAGCAGCAGAGACAGCGTCTCCTACAATGAGCAGTTCTTC. Protein sequence: CASSRDSVSYNEQFF. Filled out from reference TRBV5-1 and TRBJ2-1, the complete variable domain reads KAGVTQTPRYLIKTRGQQVTLSCSPISGHRSVSWYQQTPGQGLQFLFEYFSETQRNKGNFPGRFSGRQFSNSRSEMNVSTLELGDSALYLCASSRDSVSYNEQFFGPGTRLTVL.

This chain links TRBV12-3 or TRBV12-4 with TRBJ1-5; D gene uncertain. The germline V and J ends were trimmed by 1 base and 2 bases, with 12 bases remaining between them. CDR3 length equals 16 residues. The CDR3 reads CASSLVGVWGNQPQHF. CDR3 sequence (DNA): TGTGCCAGCAGTTTAGTTGGGGTGTGGGGCAATCAGCCCCAGCATTTT.

This chain connects TRBV12-2 to TRBJ2-6; the tabulated D call, TRBD2, remains unverified against the DNA. TRBV12-2 is termed a pseudogene. This CDR3 is 19 amino acids long. CDR3: CASRFRPGLVSGGANVLTF. The DNA for the CDR3 is TGTGCAAGTCGCTTTCGACCGGGACTCGTCTCTGGGGGAGCCAACGTCCTGACTTTC.

This rearrangement joins TRBV10-3 to TRBJ2-5; TRBD1 matches 9 bases. The CDR3 is made up of 15 amino acids. CDR1 is ENHRY, CDR2 SYGVKD, per germline. The trim removed 3 bases at V and 4 bases at J, leaving 6 bases unmatched. CDR3 nucleotides: TGTGCCATCAGTGAACAGGGGGCGGACCGAGAGACCCAGTACTTC. This codes for CAISEQGADRETQYF.

V gene TRBV7-6 combines with J gene TRBJ2-5; TRBD2 is a possible D gene (5 bases). V was pared by 3 bases and J by 5 bases, with 13 bases between. CDR3 size: 14 residues. Germline V gives CDR1 SGHVS, CDR2 FNYEAQ. The CDR3 DNA reads TGTGCCAGCAGCTTCCCAGGAGGTTTCGAGACCCAGTACTTC. Translated, it gives CASSFPGGFETQYF.

The sample holds one count of this clonotype. The rearrangement joins TRBV24-1 to TRBJ2-3; no definite D call. The CDR3 covers 14 residues. Germline lookup yields CDR1 KGHDR and CDR2 SFDVKD. V lost 3 bases to trimming and J lost 0 bases, with 6 bases between them. Here the CDR3 reads CATSDHGSTDTQYF. The DNA of the CDR3 is TGTGCCACCAGTGATCATGGTAGCACAGATACGCAGTATTTT.

The V and J genes are TRBV6-5 and TRBJ2-1; a possible D gene is TRBD1 (6 bases). CDR3 size: 15 residues. The V gene lost 4 bases and the J gene lost 2 bases, with 12 bases spanning the gap. Looked up from germline, CDR1 is MNHEY and CDR2 is SVGAGI. The CDR3 DNA reads as TGTGCCAGCAGTTTGCAGGGACACACCTACAATGAGCAGTTCTTC. This codes for CASSLQGHTYNEQFF.

This clonotype was counted ten times or more. This rearrangement joins TRBV12-3 or TRBV12-4 to TRBJ2-7, with TRBD1 as a possible D gene (6 bases). The V end was cut by 6 bases, the J end by 0 bases, with 12 bases between. The length of the CDR3 is 14 residues. The CDR3 loop reads CASSQDSSSYEQYF. As DNA, the CDR3 is TGTGCCAGCAGCCAGGACAGTAGCTCCTACGAGCAGTACTTC.

This clonotype has only a few counts. The J gene is TRBJ2-7, the V gene TRBV15; D unclear. The germline CDR1 and CDR2 sequences are LNHNV and YYDKDF (reference sequence). The CDR3 loop spans 15 amino acids. V was clipped by 0 bases and J by 5 bases, with 14 bases between them. In nucleotides, the CDR3 is TGTGCCACCAGCAGAGATTGGCGACTGAGCAACGAGCAGTACTTC. Translation: CATSRDWRLSNEQYF.

This clonotype showed up just a few times. CDR3 in amino acids: CASSLAGTGGNIQYF. The DNA of the CDR3 is TGTGCCAGCAGCTTAGCCGGGACAGGGGGTAACATTCAGTACTTC. This chain uses TRBV7-2 with TRBJ2-4; 11 bases map to TRBD1. CDR1 is SGHTA and CDR2 is FQGNSA in the germline V gene. This CDR3 is built from 15 residues. J gave up 7 bases and V 0 bases, and 2 bases lay outside the gene matches.

In regard to this clonotype: Compared with germline, one end of the junction differs, possibly owing to a read error. The V and J genes are TRBV6-2 or TRBV6-3 and TRBJ1-5, with a tentative D call TRBD1 (5 bases). This CDR3 has 14 amino acids. Germline CDR1 reads MNHEY; CDR2 reads SVGEGT. CDR3 in amino acids: CASSYGGSGQAQHF. CDR3 DNA: TGTGCCAGCAGTTACGGGGGATCGGGTCAGGCCCAGCATTTT.

The J gene is TRBJ2-7, the V gene TRBV5-1; maybe TRBD1 (6 bases). This CDR3 contains 16 residues. V dropped 0 bases and J dropped 2 bases, with 15 bases sitting between them. CDR1 and CDR2 from the germline V gene are SGHRS and YFSETQ. In nucleotides, the CDR3 is TGCGCCAGCAGCTTGGCCCGCAGGGGCCCCCCCTACGAGCAGTACTTC. This sequence encodes CASSLARRGPPYEQYF.

The chain links TRBV20-1 to TRBJ2-7; 12 nucleotides align to TRBD2. Germline-derived CDR1 and CDR2 are DFQATT and SNEGSKA (reference sequence). V lost 1 base and J lost 3; bases outside the gene matches: 4. CDR3 length: 15 amino acids. The CDR3 region has the DNA TGCAGTGCTAGAGTCAGACTAGCGGGGGACTACGAGCAGTACTTC. Translation gives CSARVRLAGDYEQYF.

This clonotype was counted a few times. The chain recombines TRBV20-1 with TRBJ2-7; TRBD1 aligns across 9 bases. The germline V gene has CDR1 DFQATT and CDR2 SNEGSKA (reference sequence). The CDR3 is made up of 11 amino acids. Trimming removed 3 bases from V and 11 bases from J; junction bases left unmatched: 5. The CDR3 sequence: CSARARTGEYF. Here the CDR3 DNA reads TGCAGTGCTAGGGCCCGGACAGGGGAGTACTTC.

This clonotype appeared a few times. V usage is TRBV28 and J usage is TRBJ2-7; no clear D. The CDR3 consists of 14 residues. Germline lookup yields CDR1 MDHEN and CDR2 SYDVKM. Trimming shortened V by 2 bases and J by 3 bases, and 11 bases separated the two germline ends. Here the CDR3 reads CASSLMASRYEQYF. DNA for the CDR3: TGTGCCAGCAGTTTAATGGCCTCCCGCTACGAGCAGTACTTC.

The chain employs TRBV9 and TRBJ2-5, with unresolved D. V lost 0 bases and J 2 bases, leaving 14 bases between the germline ends. The germline V gene encodes CDR1 SGDLS and CDR2 YYNGEE. This CDR3 contains 16 residues. The CDR3 here is CASSVGSRVEQETQYF. In nucleotides, the CDR3 is TGTGCCAGCAGCGTAGGGTCCCGGGTCGAGCAAGAGACCCAGTACTTC.

The rearrangement joins TRBV7-9 to TRBJ1-4; TRBD1 is a possible D gene (5 bases). The CDR3 length is 17 residues. The germline CDR1 and CDR2 sequences are SEHNR and FQNEAQ (reference sequence). With 3 bases removed from V and 0 bases from J, the gap between germline ends came to 14 bases. This CDR3 is CASSFPTANPTNEKLFF. The CDR3 DNA sequence: TGTGCCAGCAGCTTTCCGACAGCGAATCCAACTAATGAAAAACTGTTTTTT.

The gene calls are TRBV20-1 and TRBJ2-1, with 9 nucleotides matching TRBD2. The CDR3 length is 15 residues. V was clipped by 0 bases and J by 6 bases; unmatched bases: 6. Germline values: CDR1 DFQATT, CDR2 SNEGSKA (reference sequence). CDR3 residues: CSARDPAGGPNEQFF. CDR3 bases: TGCAGTGCTAGAGACCCAGCGGGGGGTCCCAATGAGCAGTTCTTC.

For this clonotype: Compared with germline, one end of the junction differs, possibly owing to a read error. V usage is TRBV20-1 and J usage is TRBJ2-3, with D tentatively TRBD2 (5 bases). The germline gives CDR1 DFQATT, CDR2 SNEGSKA (reference sequence). The CDR3 loop spans 13 amino acids. The CDR3 nucleotides read TGCAGTGCTAGAGTGACTAACACAGATATGCAGTATTTT. As protein: CSARVTNTDMQYF.

The sample holds a few counts of this clonotype. The genes are TRBV4-3 and TRBJ2-7; tentative D call: TRBD2 (5 bases). Per germline, CDR1 LGHNA and CDR2 YSLEER. This CDR3 has 15 amino acids. V shed 3 bases and J shed 5 bases, with 17 bases lying between them. The CDR3 DNA is TGCGCCAGCAGCCAGGGAGACTACCCCAGCGACGAGCAGTACTTC. This translates into CASSQGDYPSDEQYF.

This clonotype has only a few counts. This chain links TRBV4-3 with TRBJ2-1; no clear D. Looked up from germline, CDR1 is LGHNA and CDR2 is YSLEER. V lost 3 bases and J 9 bases, leaving 12 bases between the germline ends. The CDR3 runs 13 residues. CDR3 sequence: CASSQAGSSEQFF. The CDR3 DNA reads as TGCGCCAGCAGCCAGGCCGGGTCTTCTGAGCAGTTCTTC.